This T cell receptor (beta chain) derives from a study of blood T cell repertoires in COVID-19. Study information: Samples representing acute and convalescent COVID-19 were sourced from the United States, Italy and Spain. From T cells, B-cell-depleted T cells, or PBMCs came the material, which was cDNA or gDNA.

This CDR3 contains 16 residues. Looked up from germline, CDR1 is MGHDK and CDR2 is SYGVNS. V lost 4 bases to trimming and J lost 0 bases, with 14 bases between them. Original methodology: Nucleated cell number was recorded as an estimate derived from reference gene primer amplification. Repertoires were generated with immunoSEQ multiplex PCR, while TCRdb's copy carries only in-frame clones and drops some. V and J calls and clone size are those listed in that table; D and trimming were worked out from the DNA. The sample shows about 120,000 clones, 65% to 90% of them seen only once. This sequence joins TRBV25-1 and TRBJ2-3; D may be TRBD1 (6 bases). Sequences were obtained from peripheral blood. This clonotype originated in a human donor in a cohort sampled during active COVID-19. The CDR3 here is CASSVAGTTSTDTQYF. The CDR3 bases are TGTGCCAGCAGTGTCGCCGGGACAACTAGCACAGATACGCAGTATTTT.